This T cell receptor beta chain was sequenced during a study of tumor-infiltrating lymphocytes in primary liver carcinoma (dated by TCRdb to 2016 to 2017). For the study in its entirety: Of the five patients (three men and two women, aged 30 to 69 years), four had hepatocellular carcinoma and one had combined HCC and intrahepatic cholangiocarcinoma. Roughly 3.5 to 8 million productive TCRbeta reads were obtained per sample, and no significant difference in read depth was found between tissue types. The five patients had tumors staged T1-T3 N0M0, with maximum diameters ranging from about 4 to 11 cm. Reproducibility between technical replicate repertoires was high, with correlation coefficients above 0.95 and mean shared-clone rates approximately 0.91. To link TCRbeta repertoire diversity to the local molecular phenotype, the approximately 24 tumor region samples were profiled with Agilent mRNA microarrays. For each liver tumor, the study sampled five regions along with adjacent normal tissue and blood, and applied TCRbeta repertoire sequencing, expression microarrays and whole-exome sequencing. A total of 35 or so specimens from 5 patients went through TCRbeta repertoire sequencing, namely 25 tumor regions, 5 adjacent noncancerous liver tissues and 5 peripheral blood samples. Broader findings and caveats from the paper: Because the samples were bulk and unsorted, CD4+ and CD8+ T cell repertoires could not be compared. Consistent with antigen-driven expansion, pairs of tumor regions showed higher repertoire overlap (mean roughly 36%) than either tumor-adjacent pairs (around 17%) or tumor-blood pairs (about 15%). Only 4 or 5 patients were included in the study, and the authors note that the findings should be validated in a larger study. A significantly larger repertoire fraction was made up by the top 250 clones in tumors than in blood (p = 0.039). Only about 7-24% of top clones were present in all five regions of a tumor, suggesting spatial heterogeneity of tumor-infiltrating T cells. Only the TCR beta chain was sequenced, which likely underestimates true repertoire diversity because unpaired alpha chains were not captured.

Starting from around 500 ng total RNA, TCRbeta-specific cDNA was produced by reverse transcription with a constant-region primer and ProtoScript II reverse transcriptase. The TCRbeta libraries were prepared through three rounds of nested multiplex PCR following a slightly modified ARM-PCR procedure. Each of the first two PCR rounds ran for roughly 9 cycles and used multiplex TRBV1-TRBV30 forward primers together with a Cbeta reverse primer. A final 25-cycle PCR with Deep VentR polymerase added sample barcodes and Illumina adapters. Amplicons of 200-500 bp were gel-purified with a QIAquick gel extraction kit before sequencing. An Illumina HiSeq 2500 was used to sequence the TCRbeta amplicons, generating 250-bp paired-end reads. Turning to the authors' computational methods: Quality trimming of reads was performed with Trimmomatic v0.33, and paired reads were merged with FLASH v1.2.11 so that full CDR3 sequences could be recovered. V, D and J germline segments were assigned to the rearranged TCRbeta sequences using MiGEC v1.2.1b. VDJtools v1.0.0 computed clonotype statistics and Shannon-Wiener diversity indices. To cut down on sampling bias, every analysis after diversity analysis relied on just the 250 most abundant clonotypes from each sample. TCRdb reran the public reads through fastp at Q25 and MiXCR, keeping productive beta chains. Entries that share a CDR3 protein sequence are merged under the most common genes and DNA. TCRdb, rather than the study authors, made the V and J calls. The sample table lists approximately 73,000 distinct CDR3 sequences, around 75% of them with a count of one. The ten largest clones capture roughly 15% of the sample.

On this clonotype itself: The target of this receptor is not known. No clone much larger than this one lies a single base away; base qualities are absent.

Without any cell sorting, total RNA and DNA were co-extracted from about 20-30 mg of bulk tissue using the AllPrep DNA/RNA mini kit. A handful of patients with histopathologically diagnosed primary liver carcinoma underwent surgical resection in China between late 2015 and 2016. Patients had chronic HBV infection and were treatment-naive at sampling. Each tumor was sampled at five spatially separated regions: the superior, inferior, left-lateral and right-lateral poles and the tumor centre. According to histology, viable tumor cells made up more than 75% of every tumor sample. Fresh tumor and adjacent tissue pieces were bisected, with one half stored in RNAlater at -80 degrees C and the other half sent for histology. The trim is 9 bases for V and 7 bases for J, with a gap of 17 bases between the germline ends. From a lookup of the germline V gene, CDR1 and CDR2 are SGHAT and FQNNGV. The CDR3 spans 13 residues, from the cysteine through the phenylalanine. Only the CDR3 DNA stays, 39 bases, in frame from base 1.

The sample consisted of liver tumor tissue from sampling region 4. The sample's cell subset or site label, decoded: tumor region T4, right-lateral pole. Rearrangement joined TRBV11-2 to TRBJ2-3, with a tentative D gene TRBD2 over 6 matching bases. The receptor's source is a woman aged 55-69 years with primary liver carcinoma and hepatitis B virus infection. At the DNA level, the sequence is TGTGCCAGTATCCCGCGACGGGGGAATACGCAGTATTTT. Its protein reads: CASIPRRGNTQYF.